These T cell receptor beta chains were read from a single sample in a study of T-cell memory formation after mild COVID-19. One entry per CDR3 protein results from TCRdb running MiXCR on the 5' RACE reads. The data show tens of thousands of distinct CDR3 sequences, with roughly 23% seen just once and less than 55% held by the top ten. Material for sequencing was PBMCs or a T cell subset sorted from them (not recorded which). These TCRs come from a man aged 18 to 29 who had mild COVID-19 (a few samples of this study predate the infection). Cell type and time point are not known. The CDR3 runs from the conserved cysteine through the conserved F or W. A D gene is named only where the DNA matches it firmly. Clone size is given for some rows only: seen once, a few or many times, or a class if the clone is expanded.

j_call,d_call,v_call,clone_size,cdr3_nt,cdr3_aa
TRBJ1-1,-,TRBV7-8,-,TGTGCCAGCAGCCCCATTTACCGAAGCACTGAAGCTTTCTTT,CASSPIYRSTEAFF
TRBJ2-7,-,TRBV10-3,few,TGTGCCATCAGTGAAGGATCTTTCTACGAGCAGTACTTC,CAISEGSFYEQYF
TRBJ2-1,-,TRBV2,few,TGTGCCAGCAGCAAGCGGCAGTTCTTC,CASSKRQFF
TRBJ2-5,TRBD1,TRBV28,-,TGTGCCAGCAGTTCCGACAGGGCCCAAGAGACCCAGTACTTC,CASSSDRAQETQYF
TRBJ2-1,TRBD2,TRBV7-6,-,TGTGCCAGCAGCGCCCTAGCGGGGGGTGGTGATGAGCAGTTCTTC,CASSALAGGGDEQFF
TRBJ2-3,TRBD1,TRBV6-2/TRBV6-3,-,TGTGCCAGCACCTCCGTGGACAGGGACACAGATACGCAGTATTTT,CASTSVDRDTDTQYF
TRBJ2-2,-,TRBV6-6,few,TGTGCCAGCAGTTTCGCGGATGCCGGGGAGCTGTTTTTT,CASSFADAGELFF
TRBJ2-4,-,TRBV5-6,-,TGTGCCAGCAGCAAGTCAGCCAAAAACATTCAGTACTTC,CASSKSAKNIQYF
TRBJ2-6,TRBD1,TRBV10-3,few,TGTGCCATCAGTGACTCAGGGGGCGCTGGGGCCAACGTCCTGACTTTC,CAISDSGGAGANVLTF
TRBJ1-3,-,TRBV14,-,TGTGCCAGCAGCCTTCTAAGTTACTCTGGAAACACCATATATTTT,CASSLLSYSGNTIYF
TRBJ1-6,-,TRBV5-6,few,TGTGCCAGCAGCTTGGTCGGGGGCCGGAATTCACCCCTCCACTTT,CASSLVGGRNSPLHF
TRBJ2-1,-,TRBV29-1,few,TGCAGCGTTACGTGGGGCGATGAGCAGTTCTTC,CSVTWGDEQFF
TRBJ2-3,-,TRBV7-8,-,TGTGCCAGCAGCCCGAAGGAGGGCGGAACGTACACAGATACGCAGTATTTT,CASSPKEGGTYTDTQYF
TRBJ2-7,TRBD2,TRBV5-1,-,TGCGCCAGCAGCTCAGGACTAGCGGGGGTTAAATCCTACGAGCAGTACTTC,CASSSGLAGVKSYEQYF
TRBJ1-3,-,TRBV2,few,TGTGCCAGCAGACTCAGGGGCAGAGGAAACACCATATATTTT,CASRLRGRGNTIYF
TRBJ2-3,-,TRBV2,-,TGTGCCAGCAGTGAAGAAAAGGGATCCCTTTTAGCAAATACGCAGTATTTT,CASSEEKGSLLANTQYF
TRBJ2-1,TRBD1,TRBV7-6,-,TGTGCCAGCAGCATTGTACAGGGGGCGATTGGAAATGAGCAGTTCTTC,CASSIVQGAIGNEQFF
TRBJ2-3,-,TRBV7-3,-,TGTGCCAGCAGCTCCTCCCCGGAGGATACGCAGTATTTT,CASSSSPEDTQYF
TRBJ2-2,-,TRBV5-6,-,TGTGCCAGCAGCCACCGGGCCAAAAGGGAGCTGTTTTTT,CASSHRAKRELFF
TRBJ2-3,-,TRBV7-9,-,TGTGCCAGCAGCTTACAACAGGGACTAGATACGCAGTATTTT,CASSLQQGLDTQYF
TRBJ2-3,TRBD2,TRBV7-6,many,TGTGCCAGCAGTAGGATAGCGGGGGGAATCACAGATACGCAGTATTTT,CASSRIAGGITDTQYF
TRBJ2-1,-,TRBV2,few,TGTGCCAGCGTGGGGCGAACAAAGAACAATGAGCAGTTCTTC,CASVGRTKNNEQFF
TRBJ1-1,-,TRBV29-1,-,TGCAGCGTCGACCCTTCCGGGGGCGGGACTGAAGCTTTCTTT,CSVDPSGGGTEAFF
TRBJ2-1,-,TRBV11-2,-,TGTGCCAGCAGCTTATTCGATGAGCAGTTCTTC,CASSLFDEQFF
TRBJ2-3,TRBD2,TRBV20-1,few,TGCAGTGCTAGCGGACTTATAGCTAGCGGGGGTACAGATACGCAGTATTTT,CSASGLIASGGTDTQYF
TRBJ1-2,-,TRBV12-3/TRBV12-4,few,TGTGCCAGCATCAATCCCTCGCGGGGCTATGGCTACACCTTC,CASINPSRGYGYTF
TRBJ1-2,-,TRBV6-5,few,TGTGCCAGCAGTTACCCCCGGGGCCATCGGAACTATGGCTACACCTTC,CASSYPRGHRNYGYTF
TRBJ2-1,-,TRBV6-5,few,TGTGCCAGCAGTTACTCGAACTCCTACAATGAGCAGTTCTTC,CASSYSNSYNEQFF
TRBJ2-1,-,TRBV27,-,TGTGCCACCTCGGACAGCTCCTACAATGAGCAGTTCTTC,CATSDSSYNEQFF